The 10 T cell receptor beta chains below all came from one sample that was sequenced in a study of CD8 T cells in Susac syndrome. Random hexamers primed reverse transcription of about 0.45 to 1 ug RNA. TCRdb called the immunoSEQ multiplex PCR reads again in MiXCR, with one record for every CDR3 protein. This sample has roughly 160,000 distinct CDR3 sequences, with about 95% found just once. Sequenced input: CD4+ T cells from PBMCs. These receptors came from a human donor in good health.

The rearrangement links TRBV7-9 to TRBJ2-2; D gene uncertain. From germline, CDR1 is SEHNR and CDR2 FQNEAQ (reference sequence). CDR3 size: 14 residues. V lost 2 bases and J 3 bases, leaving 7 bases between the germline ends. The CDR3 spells CASSLLADTGELFF. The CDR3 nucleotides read TGTGCCAGCAGCTTATTGGCCGACACCGGGGAGCTGTTTTTT.

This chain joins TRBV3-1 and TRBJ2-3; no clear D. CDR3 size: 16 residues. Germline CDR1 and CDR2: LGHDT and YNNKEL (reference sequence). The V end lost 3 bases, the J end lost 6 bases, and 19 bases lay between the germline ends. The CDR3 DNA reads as TGTGCCAGCAGCCAGGGTCCACACCCGGTTATCGATACGCAGTATTTT. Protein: CASSQGPHPVIDTQYF.

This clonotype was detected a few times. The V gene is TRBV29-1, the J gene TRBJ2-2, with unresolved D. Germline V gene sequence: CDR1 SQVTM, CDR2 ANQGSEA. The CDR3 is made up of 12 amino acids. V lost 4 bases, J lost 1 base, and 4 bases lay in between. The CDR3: CSVAGNTGELFF. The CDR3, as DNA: TGCAGCGTTGCTGGGAACACCGGGGAGCTGTTTTTT.

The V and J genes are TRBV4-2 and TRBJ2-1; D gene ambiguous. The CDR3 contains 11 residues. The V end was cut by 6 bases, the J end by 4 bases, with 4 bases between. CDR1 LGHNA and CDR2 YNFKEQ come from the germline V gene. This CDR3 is CASRQYNEQFF. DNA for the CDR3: TGTGCCAGCAGACAATACAATGAGCAGTTCTTC.

The CDR3 here is CASSLDREGDTQYF. CDR3 nucleotides: TGTGCCAGCAGCTTGGACAGGGAAGGAGATACGCAGTATTTT. V and J are TRBV5-6 and TRBJ2-3; possibly TRBD1 for D (6 bases). Deletions cut 0 bases from V and 5 bases from J, with 10 bases between. CDR1 is SGHDT, CDR2 YYEEEE, per germline. The CDR3 is 14 residues long.

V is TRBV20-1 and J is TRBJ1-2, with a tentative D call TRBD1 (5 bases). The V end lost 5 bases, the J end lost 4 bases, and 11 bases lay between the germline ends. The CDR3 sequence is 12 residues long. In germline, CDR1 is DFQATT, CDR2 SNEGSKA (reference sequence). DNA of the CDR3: TGCAGTGCTGTGCCGGGGGGCTATGGCTACACCTTC. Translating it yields CSAVPGGYGYTF.

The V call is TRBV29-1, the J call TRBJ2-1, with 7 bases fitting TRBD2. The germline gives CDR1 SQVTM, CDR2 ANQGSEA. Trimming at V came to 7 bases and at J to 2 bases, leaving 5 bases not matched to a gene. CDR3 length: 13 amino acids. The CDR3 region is CSGRLAAYNEQFF. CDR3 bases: TGCAGCGGGCGACTAGCCGCCTACAATGAGCAGTTCTTC.

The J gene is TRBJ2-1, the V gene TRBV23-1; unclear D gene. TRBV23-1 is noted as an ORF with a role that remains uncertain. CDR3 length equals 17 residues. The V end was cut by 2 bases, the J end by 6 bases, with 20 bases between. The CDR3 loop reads CASSQPRADREGNEQFF. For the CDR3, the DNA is TGCGCCAGCAGTCAACCACGTGCGGACCGAGAAGGCAATGAGCAGTTCTTC.

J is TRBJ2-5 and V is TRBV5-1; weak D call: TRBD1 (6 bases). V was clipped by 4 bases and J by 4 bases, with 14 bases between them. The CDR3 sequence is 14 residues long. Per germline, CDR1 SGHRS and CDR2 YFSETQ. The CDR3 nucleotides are TGCGCCAGCAGCGCCCAACAGGGCGGAGAGACCCAGTACTTC. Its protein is CASSAQQGGETQYF.

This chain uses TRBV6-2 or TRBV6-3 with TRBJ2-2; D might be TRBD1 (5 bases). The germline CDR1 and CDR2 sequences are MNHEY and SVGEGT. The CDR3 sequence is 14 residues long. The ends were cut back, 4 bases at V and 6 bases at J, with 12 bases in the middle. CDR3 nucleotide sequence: TGTGCCAGCAGTTGGGCAGGGTTACCCGGGGAGCTGTTTTTT. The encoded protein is CASSWAGLPGELFF.